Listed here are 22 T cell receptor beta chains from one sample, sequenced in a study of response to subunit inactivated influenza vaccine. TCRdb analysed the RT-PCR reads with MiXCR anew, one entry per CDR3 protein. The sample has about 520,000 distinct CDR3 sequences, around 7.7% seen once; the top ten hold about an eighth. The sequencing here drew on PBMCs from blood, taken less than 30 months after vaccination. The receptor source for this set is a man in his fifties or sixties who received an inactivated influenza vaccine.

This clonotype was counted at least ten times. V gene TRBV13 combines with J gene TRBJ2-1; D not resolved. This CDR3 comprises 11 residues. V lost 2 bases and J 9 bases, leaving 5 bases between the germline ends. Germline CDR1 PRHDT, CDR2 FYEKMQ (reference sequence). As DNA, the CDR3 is TGTGCCAGCAGCTTAAAGCGTGAGCAGTTCTTC. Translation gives CASSLKREQFF. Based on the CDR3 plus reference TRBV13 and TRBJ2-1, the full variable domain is AAGVIQSPRHLIKEKRETATLKCYPIPRHDTVYWYQQGPGQDPQFLISFYEKMQSDKGSIPDRFSAQQFSDYHSELNMSSLELGDSALYFCASSLKREQFFGPGTRLTVL.

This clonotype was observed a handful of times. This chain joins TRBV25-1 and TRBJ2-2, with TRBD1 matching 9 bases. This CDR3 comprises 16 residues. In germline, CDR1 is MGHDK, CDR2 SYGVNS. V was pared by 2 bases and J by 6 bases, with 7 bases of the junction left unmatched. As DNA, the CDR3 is TGTGCCAGCAGTGAAGTGGGGACAGGGTACCCCGGGGAGCTGTTTTTT. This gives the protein CASSEVGTGYPGELFF.

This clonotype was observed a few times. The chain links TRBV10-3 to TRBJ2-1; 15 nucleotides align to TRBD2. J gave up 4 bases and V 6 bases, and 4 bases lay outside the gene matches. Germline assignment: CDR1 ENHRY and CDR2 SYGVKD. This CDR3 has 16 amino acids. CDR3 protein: CAISRTSGGAYNEQFF. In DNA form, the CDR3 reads TGTGCCATCAGCAGGACTAGCGGGGGGGCTTACAATGAGCAGTTCTTC.

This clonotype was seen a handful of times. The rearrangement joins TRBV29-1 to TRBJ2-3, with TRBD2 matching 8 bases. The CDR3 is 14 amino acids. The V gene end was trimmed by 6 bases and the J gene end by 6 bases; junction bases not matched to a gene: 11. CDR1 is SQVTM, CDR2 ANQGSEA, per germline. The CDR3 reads CSVSSGLVIDTQYF. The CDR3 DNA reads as TGCAGCGTGTCATCGGGACTAGTAATCGATACGCAGTATTTT.

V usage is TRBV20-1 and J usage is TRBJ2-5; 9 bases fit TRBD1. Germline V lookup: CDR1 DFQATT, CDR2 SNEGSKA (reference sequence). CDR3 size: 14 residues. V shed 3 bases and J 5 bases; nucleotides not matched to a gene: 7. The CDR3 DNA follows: TGCAGTGCTAGGGCGGGACAGGGAGGTGAGACCCAGTACTTC. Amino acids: CSARAGQGGETQYF.

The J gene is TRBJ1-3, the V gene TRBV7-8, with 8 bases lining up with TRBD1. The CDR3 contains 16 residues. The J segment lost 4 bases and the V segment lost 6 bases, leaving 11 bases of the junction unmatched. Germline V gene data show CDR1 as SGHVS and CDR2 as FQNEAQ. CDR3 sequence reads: CASSRNRGSSGNTIYF. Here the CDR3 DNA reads TGTGCCAGCAGTCGTAACAGGGGGAGTTCGGGAAACACCATATATTTT.

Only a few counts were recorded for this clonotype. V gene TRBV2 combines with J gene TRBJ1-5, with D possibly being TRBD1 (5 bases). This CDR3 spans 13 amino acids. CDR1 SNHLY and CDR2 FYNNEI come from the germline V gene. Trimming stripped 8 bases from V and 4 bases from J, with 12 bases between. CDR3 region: CASHRTQNQPQHF. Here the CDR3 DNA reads TGTGCCAGCCACAGGACACAAAATCAGCCCCAGCATTTT.

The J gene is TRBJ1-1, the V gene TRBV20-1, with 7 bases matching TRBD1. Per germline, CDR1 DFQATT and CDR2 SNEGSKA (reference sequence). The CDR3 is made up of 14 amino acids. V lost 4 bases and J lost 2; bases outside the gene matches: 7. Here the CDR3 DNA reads TGCAGTGCTACGATAAACAGGGGTAACACTGAAGCTTTCTTT. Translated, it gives CSATINRGNTEAFF.

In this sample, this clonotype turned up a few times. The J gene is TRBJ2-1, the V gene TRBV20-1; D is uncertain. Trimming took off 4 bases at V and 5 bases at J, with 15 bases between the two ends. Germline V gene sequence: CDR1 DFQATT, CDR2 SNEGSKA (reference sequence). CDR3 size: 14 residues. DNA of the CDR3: TGCAGTGCTACCCTCCGTGAGACCGACAATGAGCAGTTCTTC. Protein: CSATLRETDNEQFF.

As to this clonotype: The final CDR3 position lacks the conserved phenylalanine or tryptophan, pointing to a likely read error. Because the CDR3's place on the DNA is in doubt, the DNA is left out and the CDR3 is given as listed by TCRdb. CDR3 in amino acids: CASSAGLAGGI. This chain uses TRBV5-1 with TRBJ2-5; the DNA was not used to check the table's D call, TRBD2. CDR1 SGHRS and CDR2 YFSETQ come from the germline V gene. The CDR3 length is 11 residues, termini included.

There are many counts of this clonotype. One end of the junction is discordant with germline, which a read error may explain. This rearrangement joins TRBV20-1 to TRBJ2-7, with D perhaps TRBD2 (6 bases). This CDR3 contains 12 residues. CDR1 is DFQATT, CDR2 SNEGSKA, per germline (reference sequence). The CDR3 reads CSPSDLSYEQYF. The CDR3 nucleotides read TGCAGTCCTAGCGACCTCTCCTACGAGCAGTACTTC.

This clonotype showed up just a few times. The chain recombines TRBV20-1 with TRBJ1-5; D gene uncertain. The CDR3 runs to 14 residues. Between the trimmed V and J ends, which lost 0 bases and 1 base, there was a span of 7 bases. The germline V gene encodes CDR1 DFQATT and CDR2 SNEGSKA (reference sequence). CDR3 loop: CSARDRHSNQPQHF. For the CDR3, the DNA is TGCAGTGCTAGAGATCGGCACAGCAATCAGCCCCAGCATTTT.

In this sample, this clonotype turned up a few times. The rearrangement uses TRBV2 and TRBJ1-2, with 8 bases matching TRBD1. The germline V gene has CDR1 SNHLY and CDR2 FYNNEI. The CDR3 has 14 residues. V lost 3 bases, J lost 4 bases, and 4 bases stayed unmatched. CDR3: CASSEDRVSYGYTF. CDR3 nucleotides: TGTGCCAGCAGTGAGGACAGGGTATCCTATGGCTACACCTTC.

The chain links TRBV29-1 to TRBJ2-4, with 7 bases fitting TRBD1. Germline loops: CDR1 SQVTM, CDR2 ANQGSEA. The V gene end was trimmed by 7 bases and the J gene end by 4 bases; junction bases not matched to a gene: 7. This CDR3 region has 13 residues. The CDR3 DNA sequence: TGCAGCGGAAGACAGGGAAATAAAAACATTCAGTACTTC. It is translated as CSGRQGNKNIQYF.

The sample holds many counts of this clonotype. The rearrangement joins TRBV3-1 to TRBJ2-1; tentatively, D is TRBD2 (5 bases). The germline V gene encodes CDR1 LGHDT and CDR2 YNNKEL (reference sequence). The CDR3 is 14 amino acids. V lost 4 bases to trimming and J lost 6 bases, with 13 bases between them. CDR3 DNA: TGTGCCAGCAGCCTACTAATTAGCGTCAATGAGCAGTTCTTC. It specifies CASSLLISVNEQFF.

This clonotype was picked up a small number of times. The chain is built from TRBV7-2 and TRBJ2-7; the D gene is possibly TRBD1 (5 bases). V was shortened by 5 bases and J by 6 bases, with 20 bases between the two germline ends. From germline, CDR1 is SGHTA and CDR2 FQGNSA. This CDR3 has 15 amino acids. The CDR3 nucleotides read TGTGCCAGCAGCCCTCGGTTTGGGGCCACTCCCGAGCAGTACTTC. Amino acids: CASSPRFGATPEQYF.

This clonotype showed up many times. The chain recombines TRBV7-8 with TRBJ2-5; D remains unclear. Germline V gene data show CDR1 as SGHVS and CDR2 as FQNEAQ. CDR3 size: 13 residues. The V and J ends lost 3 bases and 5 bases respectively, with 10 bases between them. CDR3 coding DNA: TGTGCCAGCAGCTTTGGGGATGTGGAGACCCAGTACTTC. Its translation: CASSFGDVETQYF.

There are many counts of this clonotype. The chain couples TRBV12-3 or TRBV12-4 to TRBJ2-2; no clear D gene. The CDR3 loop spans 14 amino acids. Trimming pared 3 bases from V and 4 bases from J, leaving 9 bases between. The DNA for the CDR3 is TGTGCCAGCAGTTTCCAGCTTGGCACCGGGGAGCTGTTTTTT. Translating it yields CASSFQLGTGELFF.

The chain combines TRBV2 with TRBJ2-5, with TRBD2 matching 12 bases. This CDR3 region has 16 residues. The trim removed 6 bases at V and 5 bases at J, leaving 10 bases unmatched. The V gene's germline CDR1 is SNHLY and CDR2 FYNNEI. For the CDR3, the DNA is TGTGCCAGCAGGGGAGGTCTAGCGGGAGGGTTTGAGACCCAGTACTTC. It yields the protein CASRGGLAGGFETQYF. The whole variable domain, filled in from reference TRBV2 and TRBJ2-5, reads EPEVTQTPSHQVTQMGQEVILRCVPISNHLYFYWYRQILGQKVEFLVSFYNNEISEKSEIFDDQFSVERPDGSNFTLKIRSTKLEDSAMYFCASRGGLAGGFETQYFGPGTRLLVL.

CDR3 bases: TGTGCCAGCAGTGCCCGGACAGGGTGGGATGAGCAGTTCTTC. This translates into CASSARTGWDEQFF. The chain couples TRBV12-3 or TRBV12-4 to TRBJ2-1; the match to TRBD1 covers 8 bases. This CDR3 region has 14 residues. The V segment lost 5 bases and the J segment 8 bases; nucleotides outside the gene matches: 8.

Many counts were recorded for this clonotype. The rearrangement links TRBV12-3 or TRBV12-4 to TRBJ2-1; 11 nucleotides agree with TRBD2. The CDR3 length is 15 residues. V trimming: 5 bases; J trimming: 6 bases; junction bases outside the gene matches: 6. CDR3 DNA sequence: TGTGCCAGCAGTAAGTCCGGGACTAGCGGCAATGAGCAGTTCTTC. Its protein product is CASSKSGTSGNEQFF.

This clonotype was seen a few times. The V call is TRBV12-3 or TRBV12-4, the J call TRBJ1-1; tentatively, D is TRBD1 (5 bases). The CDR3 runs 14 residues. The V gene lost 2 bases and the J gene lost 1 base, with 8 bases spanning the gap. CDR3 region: CASSLWDQNTEAFF. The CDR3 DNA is TGTGCCAGCAGTTTATGGGACCAGAACACTGAAGCTTTCTTT.